This is a list of T cell receptor beta chains from one sample in a study of cytomegalovirus exposure and HLA in healthy donors. Assay used: immunoSEQ multiplex PCR; TCRdb lists only in-frame clones, some missing. The table includes 73,000 or so clones, 94% detected once. The sample consisted of PBMCs. The receptors here all came from a woman between 18 and 30 years old in good health and CMV-seropositive. Both conserved end residues are part of each CDR3. A D gene is named only where the DNA matches it firmly. Clone size is given for some rows only: seen once, a few or many times, or a class if the clone is expanded.

D gene,V gene,clone size,J gene,CDR3 protein,CDR3 DNA
TRBD2,TRBV2,NA,TRBJ2-1,CASSEERGAYNEQFF,TGTGCCAGCAGTGAAGAGCGGGGGGCCTACAATGAGCAGTTCTTC
NA,TRBV28,NA,TRBJ2-3,CASSCRGFDHTDTQYF,TGTGCCAGCAGTTGTAGGGGATTCGACCACACAGATACGCAGTATTTT
TRBD1,TRBV7-2,NA,TRBJ2-3,CASSPRGTGDTDTQYF,TGTGCCAGCAGCCCACGGGGGACAGGGGACACAGATACGCAGTATTTT
TRBD1,TRBV7-2,NA,TRBJ2-7,CASSTYRDSEQYF,TGTGCCAGCAGTACCTACCGGGACAGCGAGCAGTACTTC
TRBD2,TRBV5-1,NA,TRBJ2-1,CASSLTHRLAGGPNEQFF,TGCGCCAGCAGCTTAACCCATCGACTAGCGGGGGGGCCCAATGAGCAGTTCTTC
NA,TRBV7-3,NA,TRBJ2-2,CASSSDSHTGELFF,TGTGCCAGCAGCTCCGACAGTCACACCGGGGAGCTGTTTTTT
NA,TRBV6-5,once,TRBJ1-1,CASSYLGQMNTEAFF,TGTGCCAGCAGTTACTTAGGACAGATGAACACTGAAGCTTTCTTT
TRBD1,TRBV6-5,NA,TRBJ1-1,CASSYSRDRGAIAFF,TGTGCCAGCAGTTACTCGCGGGACAGGGGCGCAATAGCTTTCTTT
NA,TRBV19,NA,TRBJ1-4,CASSKRSNEKLFF,TGTGCCAGTAGTAAGCGTTCTAATGAAAAACTGTTTTTT
NA,TRBV5-1,NA,TRBJ1-1,CASSLARGATEAFF,TGCGCCAGCAGCTTGGCCAGGGGAGCCACTGAAGCTTTCTTT
NA,TRBV5-6,NA,TRBJ2-3,CASSDYGGAADTQYF,TGTGCCAGCAGCGATTATGGGGGGGCCGCAGATACGCAGTATTTT
NA,TRBV18,NA,TRBJ2-1,CASSPGGNLGDEQFF,TGTGCCAGCTCACCAGGGGGGAATCTGGGGGATGAGCAGTTCTTC
TRBD1,TRBV28,NA,TRBJ1-2,CASSPLGQGARTYGYTF,TGTGCCAGCAGTCCTTTGGGACAGGGGGCGAGGACTTATGGCTACACCTTC
TRBD1,TRBV5-4,once,TRBJ2-2,CASSLGDRYTGELFF,TGTGCCAGCAGCTTGGGGGACAGGTACACCGGGGAGCTGTTTTTT
NA,TRBV6-1,NA,TRBJ1-1,CASSEAPFVGAMTEAFF,TGTGCCAGCAGTGAAGCGCCCTTCGTAGGGGCGATGACTGAAGCTTTCTTT
TRBD1,TRBV28,NA,TRBJ2-6,CASRDRDFSGANVLTF,TGTGCCAGCCGGGACAGGGACTTCTCTGGGGCCAACGTCCTGACTTTC
NA,TRBV5-4,NA,TRBJ2-3,CASSLAGAPPDTQYF,TGTGCCAGCAGCTTGGCGGGAGCCCCGCCAGATACGCAGTATTTT
TRBD1,TRBV6-5,NA,TRBJ2-2,CASRRQGPGELFF,TGTGCCAGCAGAAGACAGGGACCCGGGGAGCTGTTTTTT
NA,TRBV6-5,NA,TRBJ2-5,CASSYSRKGLSETQYF,TGTGCCAGCAGTTACTCGAGAAAGGGGCTATCAGAGACCCAGTACTTC
NA,TRBV7-9,NA,TRBJ1-1,CASSLVRNRDGNTEAFF,TGTGCCAGCAGCTTAGTACGTAACAGGGACGGGAACACTGAAGCTTTCTTT
TRBD1,TRBV4-3,NA,TRBJ1-4,CASRDSTGVATNEKLFF,TGCGCCAGCAGGGACAGTACAGGGGTCGCAACTAATGAAAAACTGTTTTTT
TRBD1,TRBV9,NA,TRBJ2-1,CASSEGASYNEQFF,TGTGCCAGCAGCGAGGGGGCCTCCTACAATGAGCAGTTCTTC
NA,TRBV6-6,NA,TRBJ2-1,CASRPGLEGYNEQFF,TGTGCCAGCAGGCCGGGACTCGAGGGTTACAATGAGCAGTTCTTC
NA,TRBV28,NA,TRBJ1-2,CASSQPGTHYGYTF,TGTGCCAGCAGCCAGCCCGGGACACATTATGGCTACACCTTC
TRBD1,TRBV28,NA,TRBJ1-1,CASSQTGWGRTEAFF,TGTGCCAGCAGCCAGACAGGGTGGGGGCGCACTGAAGCTTTCTTT
TRBD1,TRBV9,NA,TRBJ1-1,CASSVAGQRNTEAFF,TGTGCCAGCAGCGTAGCGGGACAGAGGAACACTGAAGCTTTCTTT
TRBD1,TRBV28,NA,TRBJ2-5,CASSTRTGVAETQYF,TGTGCCAGCAGTACAAGGACAGGGGTCGCAGAGACCCAGTACTTC
NA,TRBV9,NA,TRBJ1-2,CASSVALQENYGYTF,TGTGCCAGCAGCGTAGCCCTACAGGAGAACTATGGCTACACCTTC
NA,TRBV4-2,once,TRBJ1-5,CASSQEGRGPQHF,TGTGCCAGCAGCCAAGAGGGTCGGGGGCCCCAGCATTTT
NA,TRBV7-9,NA,TRBJ1-2,CASSHRDGEKHGYTF,TGTGCCAGCAGCCACAGGGACGGGGAAAAGCATGGCTACACCTTC
NA,TRBV27,NA,TRBJ2-1,CASSWDGGNTYNEQFF,TGTGCCAGCAGTTGGGATGGGGGGAACACCTACAATGAGCAGTTCTTC
TRBD1,TRBV6-5,NA,TRBJ1-2,CASSQNRGYGYTF,TGTGCCAGCAGCCAAAACAGGGGCTATGGCTACACCTTC
NA,TRBV5-1,NA,TRBJ2-5,CASTSQTRFGETQYF,TGCGCCAGCACGTCCCAAACTAGATTCGGCGAGACCCAGTACTTC
NA,TRBV2,NA,TRBJ2-6,CASRGVSGADVLTF,TGTGCCAGCCGCGGGGTGTCCGGGGCCGACGTCCTGACTTTC
NA,TRBV4-3,once,TRBJ2-1,CASSQVYSSYNEQFF,TGCGCCAGCAGCCAAGTCTATAGCTCCTACAATGAGCAGTTCTTC
NA,TRBV5-6,once,TRBJ2-1,CASSRDLSAEQFF,TGTGCCAGCAGCCGCGACTTGAGCGCTGAGCAGTTCTTC
NA,TRBV28,once,TRBJ1-2,CASSAPGVGGYTF,TGTGCCAGCAGTGCCCCGGGGGTGGGTGGCTACACCTTC
TRBD1,TRBV10-3,NA,TRBJ1-1,CATEDRGRTEAFF,TGTGCCACCGAGGACAGGGGGAGGACTGAAGCTTTCTTT
NA,TRBV7-2,NA,TRBJ2-7,CASSLVPMGGYEQYF,TGTGCCAGCAGCTTAGTACCTATGGGGGGCTACGAGCAGTACTTC
NA,TRBV7-2,NA,TRBJ1-5,CASSLRGFDQPQHF,TGTGCCAGCAGCTTAAGGGGTTTCGATCAGCCCCAGCATTTT
NA,TRBV7-6,NA,TRBJ1-1,CASSSNTGVSEAFF,TGTGCCAGCAGCTCTAATACGGGGGTATCTGAAGCTTTCTTT
TRBD1,TRBV9,NA,TRBJ1-6,CASSVGPTGFRSPLHF,TGTGCCAGCAGCGTAGGGCCGACAGGGTTTAGGTCACCCCTCCACTTT
TRBD1,TRBV15,NA,TRBJ1-1,CATSLTGGPMNTEAFF,TGTGCCACCAGCTTAACAGGGGGTCCCATGAACACTGAAGCTTTCTTT
TRBD2,TRBV7-9,NA,TRBJ2-3,CASSLKLADTDTQYF,TGTGCCAGCAGCTTAAAGCTAGCGGATACAGATACGCAGTATTTT
NA,TRBV5-1,NA,TRBJ2-7,CASSFGSSTYEQYF,TGCGCCAGCAGCTTTGGCTCATCGACCTACGAGCAGTACTTC
TRBD1,TRBV4-3,NA,TRBJ1-2,CASSQETLLRRGPYGYTF,TGCGCCAGCAGCCAAGAAACCCTTTTGAGGAGGGGGCCCTATGGCTACACCTTC
TRBD2,TRBV5-1,NA,TRBJ2-3,CASSASGNLGTTDTQYF,TGCGCCAGCAGCGCTAGCGGCAACCTTGGGACCACAGATACGCAGTATTTT
NA,TRBV28,once,TRBJ2-5,CASSLSGAGYQETQYF,TGTGCCAGCAGTTTATCTGGTGCGGGATACCAAGAGACCCAGTACTTC
TRBD1,TRBV6-1,NA,TRBJ1-5,CASSTTGNNQPQHF,TGTGCCAGCAGCACGACAGGGAACAATCAGCCCCAGCATTTT
NA,TRBV2,NA,TRBJ1-2,CASSDPGLYNYGYTF,TGTGCCAGCAGTGATCCCGGACTGTATAACTATGGCTACACCTTC
NA,TRBV5-4,NA,TRBJ2-7,CASSSSRDNRWMQYF,TGTGCCAGCAGCTCCTCCCGGGACAACAGATGGATGCAGTACTTC
NA,TRBV6-1,NA,TRBJ1-2,CASSAVEQVYGYTF,TGTGCCAGCAGTGCCGTCGAGCAGGTCTATGGCTACACCTTC
TRBD1,TRBV25-1,NA,TRBJ2-7,CASRGQGAYEQYF,TGTGCCAGCAGGGGACAGGGGGCCTACGAGCAGTACTTC
NA,TRBV6-4,NA,TRBJ2-5,CASSGIIRGITQETQYF,TGTGCCAGCAGTGGAATTATCAGGGGTATCACCCAAGAGACCCAGTACTTC